The clone carrying this T cell receptor beta chain was counted between two and nine times. The antigen is unknown. This entry belongs to a study of T cells after yellow fever vaccination. The study, taken as a whole, reports: Secondary responses were weaker yet peaked faster, day 5 versus 15. Clonotypes found in both CD4 and CD8 compartments made up a small share.

CDR1 MGHDK and CDR2 SYGVNS come from the germline V gene. The CDR3 consists of 11 residues. Trimming pared 8 bases from V and 6 bases from J, leaving 11 bases between. Template switching by 5'RACE produced TCR cDNA, adding a universal primer site and UMIs. TCRdb analysed the 5' RACE reads with MiXCR anew, one entry per CDR3 protein. This table holds 400,000 or so distinct CDR3 sequences, approximately 5.7% found once. The sample here was PBMCs, taken 5 days after the yellow fever booster vaccination. The rearrangement links TRBV25-1 to TRBJ2-7; D is possibly TRBD1 (5 bases). This sequence was found in a man between 25 and 39 years old who received the YFV17D yellow fever vaccine. The CDR3 nucleotides read TGTGCCAGCGCTAAAGGGGTCGAGCAGTACTTC. Its translation is CASAKGVEQYF.